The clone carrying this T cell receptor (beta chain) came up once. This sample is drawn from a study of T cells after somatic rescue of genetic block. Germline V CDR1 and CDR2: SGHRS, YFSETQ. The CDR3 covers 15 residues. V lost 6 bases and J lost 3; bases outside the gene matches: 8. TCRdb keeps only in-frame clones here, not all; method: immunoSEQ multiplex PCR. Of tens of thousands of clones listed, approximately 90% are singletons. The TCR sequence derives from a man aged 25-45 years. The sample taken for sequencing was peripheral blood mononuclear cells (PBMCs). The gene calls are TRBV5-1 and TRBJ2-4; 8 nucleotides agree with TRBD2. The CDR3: CASKSGGTGKNIQYF. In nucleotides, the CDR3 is TGCGCCAGCAAAAGCGGGGGTACTGGCAAAAACATTCAGTACTTC.